These 26 T cell receptor beta chains were all obtained from the same sample, sequenced in a study of shared clonotypes between healthy human individuals (dated by TCRdb to 2018 to 2020). Library preparation used the immunoSEQ multiplex PCR assay. Not all clones reach the TCRdb copy of this immuneACCESS table, which keeps in-frame sequences only. Checked studies attribute under half of the gap to unresolved V genes and leave the rest unexplained. For this sample the table gives roughly 1,500,000 clones, of which approximately 98% were detected only once. The ten biggest clones cover roughly 0.42% of the sample. Material for sequencing was naive CD4+ T cells sorted from blood. Sample cell subset or site, as interpreted from the label and publication: CD45RA+ positively selected. These receptors originate from a man in his thirties or forties in good health.

The J gene is TRBJ1-2, the V gene TRBV6-6, with a weak D call TRBD1 (5 bases). The V end lost 2 bases, the J end lost 1 base, and 14 bases lay between the germline ends. The germline V gene has CDR1 MNHNY and CDR2 SVGAGI (reference sequence). The CDR3 loop spans 16 amino acids. The CDR3 sequence: CASSYAQLGDNYGYTF. CDR3 nucleotides: TGTGCCAGCAGTTACGCACAGCTGGGGGATAACTATGGCTACACCTTC.

This rearrangement joins TRBV27 to TRBJ1-2; TRBD1 aligns across 9 bases. Germline CDR1 is MNHEY and CDR2 is SMNVEV (reference sequence). The CDR3 is made up of 15 amino acids. With 10 bases clipped from V and 1 base from J, the junction kept 10 bases outside the gene matches. CDR3 amino acids: CATMHRDRVNYGYTF. CDR3 nucleotides: TGTGCCACCATGCACCGGGACAGGGTTAACTATGGCTACACCTTC.

Here the CDR3 DNA reads TGTGCCAGCAGTGGAGGACTCCAAGGCACCTTC. Translation gives CASSGGLQGTF. The chain employs TRBV28 and TRBJ1-2; D is undetermined. The ends were cut back, 5 bases at V and 13 bases at J, with 14 bases in the middle. CDR1 and CDR2 from the germline V gene are MDHEN and SYDVKM. There are 11 residues in the CDR3.

The rearrangement links TRBV29-1 to TRBJ1-2, with D hard to call. Germline V gene lookup returns CDR1 SQVTM and CDR2 ANQGSEA. Between the trimmed V and J ends, which lost 6 bases and 3 bases, there was a span of 11 bases. This CDR3 has 12 residues. CDR3 residues: CSVALSDYGYTF. The CDR3 nucleotides read TGCAGCGTCGCATTATCTGACTATGGCTACACCTTC.

On this clone: One end of the junction does not line up with germline, which may come from a read error. The gene calls are TRBV7-9 and TRBJ2-1; TRBD2 aligns across 9 bases. There are 16 residues in the CDR3. Looked up from germline, CDR1 is SEHNR and CDR2 is FQNEAQ (reference sequence). The CDR3 DNA reads as TGTGCCAGTAGCTCGTTTAGCGGGAGCTCCTACAATGAGCAGTTCTTC. It encodes CASSSFSGSSYNEQFF.

V gene TRBV10-2 combines with J gene TRBJ2-2; 7 nucleotides agree with TRBD1. The CDR3 runs 14 residues. Germline V lookup: CDR1 WSHSY, CDR2 SAAADI. Germline trimming cut 4 bases from V and 5 bases from J; bases unmatched to any gene: 4. The CDR3 reads CASSGQGGTGELFF. As DNA, the CDR3 is TGCGCCAGCAGTGGACAGGGCGGAACCGGGGAGCTGTTTTTT.

The chain recombines TRBV5-1 with TRBJ2-7, with D unclear. CDR1 SGHRS and CDR2 YFSETQ come from the germline V gene. This CDR3 region has 11 residues. V lost 4 bases, J lost 3 bases, and 5 bases lay in between. Here the CDR3 DNA reads TGCGCCAGCAGCCCGGACTACGAGCAGTACTTC. Residues: CASSPDYEQYF.

The chain is built from TRBV5-4 and TRBJ2-7; 12 nucleotides agree with TRBD1. The germline V gene encodes CDR1 SGHNT and CDR2 YYREEE (reference sequence). V was pared by 2 bases and J by 6 bases, with 6 bases of the junction left unmatched. CDR3 size: 15 residues. CDR3 bases: TGTGCCAGCAGCTTCCCCGGGACAGGGGGCCTCGAGCAGTACTTC. Translating it yields CASSFPGTGGLEQYF.

This sequence joins TRBV7-2 and TRBJ1-2; D ambiguous. Trimming shortened V by 5 bases and J by 4 bases, and 11 bases separated the two germline ends. Germline assignment: CDR1 SGHTA and CDR2 FQGNSA. This CDR3 has 13 amino acids. The CDR3 DNA reads as TGTGCCAGCAGCCCCCAAACCCCCTATGGCTACACCTTC. Protein sequence: CASSPQTPYGYTF.

The chain couples TRBV7-9 to TRBJ2-1; TRBD1 agrees at 8 bases. Germline CDR1 and CDR2: SEHNR and FQNEAQ (reference sequence). Trimming removed 4 bases from V and 4 bases from J; junction bases left unmatched: 12. This CDR3 contains 17 residues. The CDR3 DNA is TGTGCCAGCAGCTCCCGGACAGGGACCACACTATACAATGAGCAGTTCTTC. Its translation: CASSSRTGTTLYNEQFF. Using reference TRBV7-9 and TRBJ2-1 for the parts outside the CDR3, the full variable domain is DTGVSQNPRHKITKRGQNVTFRCDPISEHNRLYWYRQTLGQGPEFLTYFQNEAQLEKSRLLSDRFSAERPKGSFSTLEIQRTEQGDSAMYLCASSSRTGTTLYNEQFFGPGTRLTVL.

This rearrangement joins TRBV19 to TRBJ2-7; 11 bases map to TRBD2. Looked up from germline, CDR1 is LNHDA and CDR2 is SQIVND (reference sequence). Trimming cost V 5 bases and J 4 bases; bases outside gene matches: 7. The CDR3 is made up of 15 amino acids. The CDR3, as DNA: TGTGCCAGTAGTGTACGACTAGCGGGATCTTACGAGCAGTACTTC. Protein product: CASSVRLAGSYEQYF.

V and J are TRBV5-4 and TRBJ2-3; D possibly corresponds to TRBD1 (5 bases). The CDR3 has 16 amino acids. The V end was cut by 0 bases, the J end by 3 bases, with 14 bases between. From germline, CDR1 is SGHNT and CDR2 YYREEE (reference sequence). The CDR3 DNA reads TGTGCCAGCAGCTTGGAGTCAGGGTTGAAGACAGATACGCAGTATTTT. Translated, it gives CASSLESGLKTDTQYF.

The chain has TRBV20-1 and TRBJ1-1, with D uncertain. Trimming took 3 bases from V and 7 from J, leaving 9 bases between them. The CDR3 spans 11 residues. Germline V lookup: CDR1 DFQATT, CDR2 SNEGSKA (reference sequence). The CDR3 sequence: CSARILGEAFF. CDR3 in DNA: TGCAGTGCTAGGATCCTGGGTGAAGCTTTCTTT.

The chain has TRBV28 and TRBJ2-5, with a weak D call TRBD1 (6 bases). The ends were cut back, 2 bases at V and 4 bases at J, with 14 bases in the middle. The CDR3 totals 15 residues. In germline, CDR1 is MDHEN, CDR2 SYDVKM. CDR3 residues: CASSLAGVIGETQYF. CDR3 nucleotide sequence: TGTGCCAGCAGTTTAGCAGGGGTAATAGGAGAGACCCAGTACTTC.

J is TRBJ2-2 and V is TRBV18; perhaps TRBD1 as D (5 bases). Trimming stripped 5 bases from V and 6 bases from J, with 13 bases between. This CDR3 has 14 amino acids. Germline V CDR1 and CDR2: KGHSH, LQKENI. The chain's CDR3 is CASSDRTFAGELFF. As DNA, the CDR3 is TGTGCCAGCTCAGACAGAACTTTTGCCGGGGAGCTGTTTTTT.

V gene TRBV9 combines with J gene TRBJ2-7; 8 bases match TRBD1. The CDR3 contains 14 residues. Germline assignment: CDR1 SGDLS and CDR2 YYNGEE. V lost 3 bases, J lost 3 bases, and 5 bases stayed unmatched. CDR3 DNA sequence: TGTGCCAGCAGCGACGGGACAGGCCTCTACGAGCAGTACTTC. This gives the protein CASSDGTGLYEQYF.

The chain uses TRBV5-1 and TRBJ2-2, with 12 positions matching TRBD2. CDR3 length: 17 amino acids. Germline-derived CDR1 and CDR2 are SGHRS and YFSETQ. V was pared by 1 base and J by 1 base, with 2 bases of the junction left unmatched. CDR3 protein: CASSLSSGRVNTGELFF. The CDR3 nucleotides are TGCGCCAGCAGCTTGTCTAGCGGGAGGGTGAACACCGGGGAGCTGTTTTTT.

The chain is built from TRBV19 and TRBJ1-2; no firm D call. Germline V CDR1 and CDR2: LNHDA, SQIVND (reference sequence). V lost 2 bases and J 5 bases, leaving 12 bases between the germline ends. The CDR3 contains 14 residues. In nucleotides, the CDR3 is TGTGCCAGTAGTATATCGACAAGTAATTATGGCTACACCTTC. Its protein product is CASSISTSNYGYTF.

This clone was observed once. The chain is built from TRBV27 and TRBJ1-4; D ambiguous. Per germline, CDR1 MNHEY and CDR2 SMNVEV (reference sequence). V lost 0 bases and J 3 bases, leaving 11 bases between the germline ends. The CDR3 runs 16 residues. The CDR3 is CASSLSSTAPNEKLFF. The CDR3 coding sequence is TGTGCCAGCAGTTTATCGAGCACAGCACCTAATGAAAAACTGTTTTTT.

The genes are TRBV6-1 and TRBJ2-2; D might be TRBD2 (6 bases). With 6 bases removed from V and 5 bases from J, the gap between germline ends came to 10 bases. From germline, CDR1 is MNHNS and CDR2 SASEGT. The CDR3 has 13 residues. CDR3 DNA sequence: TGTGCCAGCAGACTGGAGGGAACCGGGGAGCTGTTTTTT. Its protein product is CASRLEGTGELFF.

The chain employs TRBV18 and TRBJ2-5; D call uncertain. The CDR3 runs 14 residues. The ends were cut back, 3 bases at V and 2 bases at J, with 10 bases in the middle. In germline, CDR1 is KGHSH, CDR2 LQKENI. CDR3 DNA sequence: TGTGCCAGCTCACCGAGACGGATACAAGAGACCCAGTACTTC. Translating gives CASSPRRIQETQYF.

This rearrangement joins TRBV4-3 to TRBJ1-5; 12 bases line up with TRBD1. Germline CDR1 reads LGHNA; CDR2 reads YSLEER. This CDR3 spans 16 amino acids. Trimming cost V 0 bases and J 7 bases; bases outside gene matches: 4. The CDR3 is CASSQDLGTGGQPQHF. CDR3 DNA sequence: TGCGCCAGCAGCCAAGATTTGGGGACAGGGGGCCAGCCCCAGCATTTT.

J is TRBJ1-4 and V is TRBV5-1; 7 nucleotides line up with TRBD1. Germline CDR1 is SGHRS and CDR2 is YFSETQ. The CDR3 contains 15 residues. Trimming cost V 3 bases and J 5 bases; bases outside gene matches: 7. The CDR3 nucleotides are TGCGCCAGCAGCTCGACAGGGTCACGGAATGAAAAACTGTTTTTT. Amino acids: CASSSTGSRNEKLFF.

This chain connects TRBV6-1 to TRBJ2-7; D is possibly TRBD1 or TRBD2 (6 bases each). Germline V CDR1 and CDR2: MNHNS, SASEGT. The CDR3 contains 16 residues. Trimming cost V 2 bases and J 2 bases, with 16 bases left between them. This CDR3 reads CASSEWWGDTTYEQYF. CDR3 sequence (DNA): TGTGCCAGCAGTGAATGGTGGGGGGACACTACCTACGAGCAGTACTTC.

The chain employs TRBV10-3 and TRBJ2-7, with a possible D match to TRBD1 (5 bases). Germline lookup yields CDR1 ENHRY and CDR2 SYGVKD. The CDR3 has 12 residues. Trimming pared 5 bases from V and 2 bases from J, leaving 7 bases between. The CDR3 DNA reads TGTGCCATCAGTTCGACAGCCTACGAGCAGTACTTC. It codes for CAISSTAYEQYF.

The chain uses TRBV2 and TRBJ2-2, with 7 bases lining up with TRBD2. CDR1 is SNHLY and CDR2 is FYNNEI in the germline V gene. The CDR3 is made up of 13 amino acids. The J segment lost 0 bases and the V segment lost 9 bases, leaving 1 base of the junction unmatched. The CDR3 region is CASGLANTGELFF. The DNA of the CDR3 is TGTGCCAGTGGACTAGCGAACACCGGGGAGCTGTTTTTT.